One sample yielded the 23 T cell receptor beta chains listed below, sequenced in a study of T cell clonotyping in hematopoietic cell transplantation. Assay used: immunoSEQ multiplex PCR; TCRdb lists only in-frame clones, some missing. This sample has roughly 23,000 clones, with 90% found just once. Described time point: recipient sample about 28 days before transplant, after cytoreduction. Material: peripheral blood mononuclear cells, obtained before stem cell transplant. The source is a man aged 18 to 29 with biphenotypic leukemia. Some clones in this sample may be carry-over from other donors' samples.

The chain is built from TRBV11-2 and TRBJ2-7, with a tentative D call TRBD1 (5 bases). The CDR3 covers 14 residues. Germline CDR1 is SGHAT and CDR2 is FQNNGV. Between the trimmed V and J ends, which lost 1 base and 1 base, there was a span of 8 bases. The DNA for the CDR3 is TGTGCCAGCAGCTTAGGTCCAGGGTCCTACGAGCAGTACTTC. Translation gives CASSLGPGSYEQYF. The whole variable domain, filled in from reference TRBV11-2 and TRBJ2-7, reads EAGVAQSPRYKIIEKRQSVAFWCNPISGHATLYWYQQILGQGPKLLIQFQNNGVVDDSQLPKDRFSAERLKGVDSTLKIQPAKLEDSAVYLCASSLGPGSYEQYFGPGTRLTVT.

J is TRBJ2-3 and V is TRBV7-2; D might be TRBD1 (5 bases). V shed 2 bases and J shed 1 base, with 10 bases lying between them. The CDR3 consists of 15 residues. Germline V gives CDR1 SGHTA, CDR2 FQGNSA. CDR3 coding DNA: TGTGCCAGCAGCTTAATCTGGGGCGGCACAGATACGCAGTATTTT. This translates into CASSLIWGGTDTQYF. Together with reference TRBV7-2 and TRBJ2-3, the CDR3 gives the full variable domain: GAGVSQSPSNKVTEKGKDVELRCDPISGHTALYWYRQSLGQGLEFLIYFQGNSAPDKSGLPSDRFSAERTGGSVSTLTIQRTQQEDSAVYLCASSLIWGGTDTQYFGPGTRLTVL.

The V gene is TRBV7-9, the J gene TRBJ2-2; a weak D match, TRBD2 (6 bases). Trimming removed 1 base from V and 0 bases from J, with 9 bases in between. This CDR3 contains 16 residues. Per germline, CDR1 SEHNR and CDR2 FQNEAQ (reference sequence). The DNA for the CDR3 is TGTGCCAGCAGCTTAGGCGCGGGGTCGAACACCGGGGAGCTGTTTTTT. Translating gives CASSLGAGSNTGELFF.

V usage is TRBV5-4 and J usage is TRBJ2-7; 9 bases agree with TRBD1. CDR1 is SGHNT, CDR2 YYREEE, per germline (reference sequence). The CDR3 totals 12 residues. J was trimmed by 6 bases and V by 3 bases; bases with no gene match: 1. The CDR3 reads CASSWGQGEQYF. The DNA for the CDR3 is TGTGCCAGCAGCTGGGGACAGGGCGAGCAGTACTTC.

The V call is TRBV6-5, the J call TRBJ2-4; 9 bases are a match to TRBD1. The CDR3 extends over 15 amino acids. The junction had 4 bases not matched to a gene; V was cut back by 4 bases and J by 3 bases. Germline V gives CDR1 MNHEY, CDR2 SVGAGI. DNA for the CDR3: TGTGCCAGCAGTTCGGGACAGGGTGACAAAAACATTCAGTACTTC. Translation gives CASSSGQGDKNIQYF.

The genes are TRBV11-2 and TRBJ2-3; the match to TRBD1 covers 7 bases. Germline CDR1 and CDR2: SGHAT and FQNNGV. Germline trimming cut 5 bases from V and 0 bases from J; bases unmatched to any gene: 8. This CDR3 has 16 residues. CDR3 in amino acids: CASSTQNRGSTDTQYF. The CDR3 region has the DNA TGTGCCAGCAGCACCCAGAACAGGGGAAGCACAGATACGCAGTATTTT.

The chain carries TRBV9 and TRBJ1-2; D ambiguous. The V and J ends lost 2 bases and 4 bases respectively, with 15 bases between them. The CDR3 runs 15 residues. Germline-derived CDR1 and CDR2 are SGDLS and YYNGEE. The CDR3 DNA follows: TGTGCCAGCAGCGTCACTCCGGGAGCCCCCTATGGCTACACCTTC. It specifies CASSVTPGAPYGYTF.

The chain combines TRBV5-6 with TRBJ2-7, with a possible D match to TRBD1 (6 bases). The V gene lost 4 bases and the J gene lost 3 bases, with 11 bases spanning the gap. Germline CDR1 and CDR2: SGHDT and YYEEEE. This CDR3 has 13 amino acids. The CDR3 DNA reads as TGTGCCAGCAGCCCCGGACAGCTCTACGAGCAGTACTTC. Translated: CASSPGQLYEQYF. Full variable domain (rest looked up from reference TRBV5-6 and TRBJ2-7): DAGVTQSPTHLIKTRGQQVTLRCSPKSGHDTVSWYQQALGQGPQFIFQYYEEEERQRGNFPDRFSGHQFPNYSSELNVNALLLGDSALYLCASSPGQLYEQYFGPGTRLTVT.

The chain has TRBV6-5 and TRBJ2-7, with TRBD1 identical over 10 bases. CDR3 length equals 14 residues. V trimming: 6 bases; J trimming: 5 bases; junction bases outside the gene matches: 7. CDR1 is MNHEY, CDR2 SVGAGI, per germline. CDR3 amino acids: CASSPGTGAHEQYF. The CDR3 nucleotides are TGTGCCAGCAGCCCCGGGACAGGGGCCCACGAGCAGTACTTC.

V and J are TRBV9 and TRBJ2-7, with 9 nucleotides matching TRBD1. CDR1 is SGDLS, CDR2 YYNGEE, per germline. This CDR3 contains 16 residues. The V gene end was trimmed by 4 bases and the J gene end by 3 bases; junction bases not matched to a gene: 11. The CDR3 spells CASSLLGTGFIYEQYF. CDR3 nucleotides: TGTGCCAGCAGCCTTCTAGGGACAGGGTTTATCTACGAGCAGTACTTC.

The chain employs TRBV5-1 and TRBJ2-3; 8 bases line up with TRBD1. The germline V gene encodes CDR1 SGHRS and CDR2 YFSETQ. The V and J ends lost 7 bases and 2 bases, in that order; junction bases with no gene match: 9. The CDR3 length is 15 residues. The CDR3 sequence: CASGGTGGTTDTQYF. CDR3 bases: TGCGCCAGCGGAGGAACAGGGGGTACCACAGATACGCAGTATTTT.

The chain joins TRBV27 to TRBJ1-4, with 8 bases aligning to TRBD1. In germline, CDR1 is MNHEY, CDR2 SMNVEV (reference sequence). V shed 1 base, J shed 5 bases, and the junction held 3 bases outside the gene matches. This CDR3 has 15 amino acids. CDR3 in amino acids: CASSLWTGTNEKLFF. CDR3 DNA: TGTGCCAGCAGTTTATGGACAGGGACAAATGAAAAACTGTTTTTT.

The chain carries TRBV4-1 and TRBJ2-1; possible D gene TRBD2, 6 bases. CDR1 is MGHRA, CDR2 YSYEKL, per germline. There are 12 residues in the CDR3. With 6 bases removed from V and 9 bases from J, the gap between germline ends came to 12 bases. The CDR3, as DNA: TGCGCCAGCAGGAATCTAGCGACTGAGCAGTTCTTC. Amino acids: CASRNLATEQFF.

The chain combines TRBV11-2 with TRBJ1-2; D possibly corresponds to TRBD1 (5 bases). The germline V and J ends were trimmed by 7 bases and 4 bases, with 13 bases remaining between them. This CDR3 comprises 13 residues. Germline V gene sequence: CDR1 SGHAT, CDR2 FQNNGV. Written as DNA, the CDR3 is TGTGCCAGCACCGAACAGGAAGGCTATGGCTACACCTTC. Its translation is CASTEQEGYGYTF.

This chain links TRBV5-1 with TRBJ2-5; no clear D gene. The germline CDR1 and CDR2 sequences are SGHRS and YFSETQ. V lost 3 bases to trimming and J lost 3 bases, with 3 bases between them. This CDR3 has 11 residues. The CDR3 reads CASSYEETQYF. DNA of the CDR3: TGCGCCAGCAGCTATGAAGAGACCCAGTACTTC.

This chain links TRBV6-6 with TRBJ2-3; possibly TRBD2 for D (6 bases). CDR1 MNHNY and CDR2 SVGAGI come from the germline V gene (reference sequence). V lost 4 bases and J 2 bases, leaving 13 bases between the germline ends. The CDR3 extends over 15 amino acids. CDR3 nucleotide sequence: TGTGCCAGCAGTTCTTCCGGGGGACCCACAGATACGCAGTATTTT. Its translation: CASSSSGGPTDTQYF.

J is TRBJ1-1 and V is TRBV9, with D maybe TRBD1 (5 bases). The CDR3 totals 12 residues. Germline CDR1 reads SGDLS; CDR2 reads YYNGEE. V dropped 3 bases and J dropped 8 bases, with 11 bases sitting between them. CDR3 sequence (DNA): TGTGCCAGCAGCGATGACGACAGCGAAGCTTTCTTT. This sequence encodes CASSDDDSEAFF.

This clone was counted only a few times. The CDR3 loop is CASSQDRGPTYEQYF. The CDR3 bases are TGCGCCAGCAGCCAAGATCGTGGGCCCACCTACGAGCAGTACTTC. The rearrangement uses TRBV4-1 and TRBJ2-7; D not certain. The V and J ends lost 0 bases and 2 bases respectively, with 11 bases between them. From germline, CDR1 is MGHRA and CDR2 YSYEKL. The CDR3 has 15 amino acids.

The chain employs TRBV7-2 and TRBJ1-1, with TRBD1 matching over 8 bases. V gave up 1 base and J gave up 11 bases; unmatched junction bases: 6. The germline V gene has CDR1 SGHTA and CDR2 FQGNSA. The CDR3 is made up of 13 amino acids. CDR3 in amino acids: CASSLEQGALAFF. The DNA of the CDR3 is TGTGCCAGCAGCTTAGAGCAGGGGGCTTTGGCTTTCTTT.

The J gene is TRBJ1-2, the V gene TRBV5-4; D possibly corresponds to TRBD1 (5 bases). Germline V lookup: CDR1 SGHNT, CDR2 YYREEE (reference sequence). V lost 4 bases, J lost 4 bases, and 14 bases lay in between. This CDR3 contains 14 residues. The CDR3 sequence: CASSLGLEGYGYTF. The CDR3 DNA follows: TGTGCCAGCAGCCTGGGACTCGAGGGCTATGGCTACACCTTC.

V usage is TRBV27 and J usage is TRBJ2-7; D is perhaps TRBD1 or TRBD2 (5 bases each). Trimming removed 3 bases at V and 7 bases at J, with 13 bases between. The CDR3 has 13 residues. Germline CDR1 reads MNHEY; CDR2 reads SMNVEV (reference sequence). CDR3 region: CASSLSGTREQYF. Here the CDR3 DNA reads TGTGCCAGCAGTTTGTCGGGGACGCGGGAGCAGTACTTC.

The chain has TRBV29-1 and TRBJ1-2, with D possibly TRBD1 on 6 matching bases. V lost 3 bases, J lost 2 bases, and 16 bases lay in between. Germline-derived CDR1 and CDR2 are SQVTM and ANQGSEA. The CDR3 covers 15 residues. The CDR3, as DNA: TGCAGCGTTGACGGCCAGGGGTTTATCAACTATGGCTACACCTTC. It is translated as CSVDGQGFINYGYTF.

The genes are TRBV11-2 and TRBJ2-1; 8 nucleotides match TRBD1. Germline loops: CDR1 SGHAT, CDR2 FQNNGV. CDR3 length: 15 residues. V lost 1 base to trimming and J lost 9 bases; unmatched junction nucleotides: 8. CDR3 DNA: TGTGCCAGCAGCTTAGGAACAGGGGGAATGGGTGAGCAGTTCTTC. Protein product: CASSLGTGGMGEQFF.